This T cell receptor beta chain was recorded in a study of T cell responses to AZD1222 COVID-19 vaccine. As for this clone: Its specificity is unknown.

Repertoires were generated with immunoSEQ multiplex PCR, while TCRdb's copy carries only in-frame clones and drops some. The sample has under 300,000 clones; 80% to 95% are singletons. Study-wide findings and caveats: Vaccine-associated CD4 TCRs ranged over spike, dominating at 160-218 and 743-854. The sample set comprised mostly white British donors with more females, and clonal diversity was possibly underestimated.

The V gene's germline CDR1 is MGHDK and CDR2 SYGVNS. The length of the CDR3 is 14 residues. V lost 3 bases to trimming and J lost 10 bases; unmatched junction nucleotides: 11. The source material was peripheral blood, sampled on day 0 of AZD1222 vaccination. The origin of this receptor is an adult in good health. The V and J genes are TRBV25-1 and TRBJ1-1; the match to TRBD1 covers 7 bases. The CDR3 region has the DNA TGTGCCAGCAGTGAGACAGGGTTCGGCCTTGGAGCTTTCTTT. This gives the protein CASSETGFGLGAFF.